These 6 T cell receptor beta chains were sequenced from one sample in a study of blood T cell repertoires in COVID-19. The data were produced by immunoSEQ multiplex PCR, yet TCRdb's version contains in-frame clones alone and is incomplete. The table lists 95,000 to 120,000 clones, about nine tenths of them singletons, with approximately 4.3% in the top ten. The sample comprised peripheral blood. These receptors were taken from a woman in her fifties or sixties with acute or convalescent COVID-19.

The chain employs TRBV19 and TRBJ2-2; 9 bases fit TRBD1. Germline CDR1 LNHDA, CDR2 SQIVND (reference sequence). The CDR3 has 14 residues. After removal of 7 bases from V and 3 bases from J, the junction contained 3 bases not matched to a gene. Written as DNA, the CDR3 is TGTGCCAGTACTAGGACAGGGGACACCGGGGAGCTGTTTTTT. This sequence encodes CASTRTGDTGELFF.

V is TRBV24-1 and J is TRBJ1-5; D unresolved. V shed 2 bases and J shed 3 bases, with 7 bases lying between them. The CDR3 runs to 14 residues. Germline V CDR1 and CDR2: KGHDR, SFDVKD. CDR3 amino acids: CATSDWAHNQPQHF. CDR3 DNA: TGTGCCACCAGTGATTGGGCCCACAATCAGCCCCAGCATTTT.

The rearrangement uses TRBV7-3 and TRBJ1-1, with 7 bases that match TRBD1. Germline V lookup: CDR1 SGHTA, CDR2 FQGTGA. The CDR3 has 15 residues. V lost 1 base and J lost 1; bases outside the gene matches: 3. CDR3 nucleotide sequence: TGTGCCAGCAGCTTAATGGCAGGGGGGAACACTGAAGCTTTCTTT. This encodes CASSLMAGGNTEAFF.

The chain combines TRBV9 with TRBJ2-3, with TRBD1 identical over 8 bases. Looked up from germline, CDR1 is SGDLS and CDR2 is YYNGEE. The junction had 13 bases not matched to a gene; V was cut back by 3 bases and J by 4 bases. The CDR3 extends over 17 amino acids. The chain's CDR3 is CASSDHPDRVPADTQYF. The CDR3 DNA reads TGTGCCAGCAGCGACCATCCGGACAGGGTTCCAGCAGATACGCAGTATTTT.

CDR3 DNA sequence: TGTGCCAGCACCTTTGACAGGGCCTACTATGGCTACACCTTC. Amino acids: CASTFDRAYYGYTF. This chain connects TRBV5-6 to TRBJ1-2, with TRBD1 identical over 7 bases. The ends lost 6 bases at V and 3 bases at J; junction bases unmatched: 8. This CDR3 comprises 14 residues. Germline V gives CDR1 SGHDT, CDR2 YYEEEE.

The chain uses TRBV18 and TRBJ2-5; no reliable D call. The CDR3 spans 11 residues. V lost 3 bases and J 5 bases, leaving 4 bases between the germline ends. Germline CDR1 and CDR2: KGHSH and LQKENI. CDR3: CASSPLETQYF. The CDR3 region has the DNA TGTGCCAGCTCACCCCTGGAGACCCAGTACTTC.